This TCR beta chain was recovered during a study of OX40 agonist ivuxolimab in advanced cancers. Turning to the study itself: At doses from 0.01 to 10 mg/kg, patients were given intravenous ivuxolimab every 2 weeks. There were three patients with partial responses, one having hepatocellular carcinoma and two cutaneous melanoma. Study conclusions and caveats: The antigen specificity of the peripheral T cells (those that were expanded) was not determined. Low normalized clonal expansion also occurred in some nonresponding patients.

Points on this clone: Antigen: not known.

Sequencing used immunoSEQ multiplex PCR; TCRdb keeps in-frame clones, though not all of them. The sample contains fewer than 90,000 clones, about 90% of which appear only once. The germline CDR1 and CDR2 sequences are MDHEN and SYDVKM. Trimming took 5 bases from V and 7 from J; bases not matched to a gene: 15. This CDR3 comprises 16 residues. This sequence was found in an adult with an advanced solid tumor such as melanoma, head and neck, liver or kidney cancer. This chain connects TRBV28 to TRBJ2-7; 9 bases fit TRBD2. The sequencing used CD4+ or CD8+ T cells sorted from blood, collected in a trial of the OX40 agonist ivuxolimab. The CDR3 DNA sequence: TGTGCCAGCAGTGTACGACTTATGCGGGGGGGTAAGGAGCAGTACTTC. Translated: CASSVRLMRGGKEQYF. The entire variable domain, with the rest obtained from reference TRBV28 and TRBJ2-7, is as follows: DVKVTQSSRYLVKRTGEKVFLECVQDMDHENMFWYRQDPGLGLRLIYFSYDVKMKEKGDIPEGYSVSREKKERFSLILESASTNQTSMYLCASSVRLMRGGKEQYFGPGTRLTVT.